The present T cell receptor (beta chain) was sequenced within a study of cytomegalovirus exposure and HLA in healthy donors. Findings and limits, study-wide: Cytomegalovirus status, reportedly, was diagnosed with high specificity and sensitivity by the classifier.

The CDR3 extends over 17 amino acids. Trimming took 6 bases from V and 0 from J, leaving 19 bases between them. Germline values: CDR1 LGHNT, CDR2 FRNRAP. Worth noting for this clone: Its antigen remains unidentified.

PCR was performed using 60 Vbeta and 13 Jbeta primers. Method: immunoSEQ multiplex PCR; TCRdb's copy keeps in-frame clones and lacks some. There are about 120,000 clones in the sample; about 81% occur only once, and approximately 1.8% lies in the top ten. The sample comprised PBMCs. The source is a man in his forties in good health and CMV-seronegative. J is TRBJ2-3 and V is TRBV12-5; D gene unclear. CDR3 protein: CASGSPPPTGSTDTQYF. The CDR3, as DNA: TGTGCTAGTGGCTCGCCACCGCCAACCGGGAGCACAGATACGCAGTATTTT.